Each of the 25 T cell receptor beta chains below was sequenced from the same sample in a study of response to subunit inactivated influenza vaccine. In TCRdb, the RT-PCR reads were re-called with MiXCR into one record per CDR3 protein. The sample comprises fewer than 550,000 distinct CDR3 sequences, around 25% of which are singletons, and 1.9% rests with the top ten. The material sequenced was CD4+ T cells sorted from PBMCs, taken 4 to 6 days after vaccination. These receptors came from a man aged 45-60 years who received an inactivated influenza vaccine.

The rearrangement links TRBV24-1 to TRBJ2-1; D gene uncertain. Trimming stripped 0 bases from V and 9 bases from J, with 8 bases between. Germline CDR1 is KGHDR and CDR2 is SFDVKD. The CDR3 is 13 residues long. The CDR3 is CATSDLDRGEQFF. In nucleotides, the CDR3 is TGTGCCACCAGTGATTTGGACCGCGGTGAGCAGTTCTTC.

This clonotype was observed many times. V usage is TRBV20-1 and J usage is TRBJ2-1; 8 bases map to TRBD2. This CDR3 has 14 amino acids. Per the germline V gene, CDR1 is DFQATT and CDR2 is SNEGSKA (reference sequence). The V gene end was trimmed by 0 bases and the J gene end by 5 bases; junction bases not matched to a gene: 3. The CDR3 sequence: CSARDLAGDNEQFF. The CDR3 nucleotides read TGCAGTGCTAGAGATCTAGCGGGTGACAATGAGCAGTTCTTC.

Only a few counts were recorded for this clonotype. V usage is TRBV28 and J usage is TRBJ2-2, with unresolved D. V was cut by 4 bases and J by 1 base, with 7 bases left in between. The CDR3 spans 14 residues. The germline V gene has CDR1 MDHEN and CDR2 SYDVKM. CDR3 protein: CASSWSRNTGELFF. The DNA for the CDR3 is TGTGCCAGCAGTTGGTCTAGGAACACCGGGGAGCTGTTTTTT.

This clonotype was observed at least ten times. This sequence joins TRBV12-3 or TRBV12-4 and TRBJ2-5; TRBD2 matches at 9 bases. The CDR3 totals 16 residues. V dropped 2 bases and J dropped 5; count of bases not matched to a gene: 9. The CDR3 loop is CASSLRTSVLGETQYF. CDR3 coding DNA: TGTGCCAGCAGTTTAAGGACTAGCGTCCTGGGGGAGACCCAGTACTTC.

The genes are TRBV25-1 and TRBJ2-7, with D unclear. Germline V gives CDR1 MGHDK, CDR2 SYGVNS. This CDR3 is 12 amino acids long. V was cut by 3 bases and J by 3 bases, with 6 bases left in between. The CDR3 bases are TGTGCCAGCAGTGACGATATCTACGAGCAGTACTTC. It is translated as CASSDDIYEQYF.

The J gene is TRBJ2-3, the V gene TRBV5-6; D is undetermined. CDR3 length: 16 residues. V was pared by 0 bases and J by 2 bases, with 13 bases between. Germline lookup yields CDR1 SGHDT and CDR2 YYEEEE. The CDR3: CASSLARSSYTDTQYF. The CDR3 nucleotides are TGTGCCAGCAGCTTGGCTCGGAGCTCCTACACAGATACGCAGTATTTT. The full variable domain, completed using reference TRBV5-6 and TRBJ2-3, is DAGVTQSPTHLIKTRGQQVTLRCSPKSGHDTVSWYQQALGQGPQFIFQYYEEEERQRGNFPDRFSGHQFPNYSSELNVNALLLGDSALYLCASSLARSSYTDTQYFGPGTRLTVL.

The chain recombines TRBV20-1 with TRBJ1-1; the D is unclear. Germline CDR1 and CDR2: DFQATT and SNEGSKA (reference sequence). Trimming took 4 bases from V and 0 from J, leaving 24 bases between them. The CDR3 spans 18 residues. In DNA, the CDR3 is TGCAGTGCTACGGAGGTCGGGCAGCGATGGTCAGTGAACACTGAAGCTTTCTTT. This codes for CSATEVGQRWSVNTEAFF.

The gene calls are TRBV7-8 and TRBJ2-5; weak D call: TRBD2 (6 bases). Looked up from germline, CDR1 is SGHVS and CDR2 is FQNEAQ. With 3 bases removed from V and 4 bases from J, the gap between germline ends came to 15 bases. This CDR3 is built from 15 residues. The CDR3 DNA reads as TGTGCCAGCAGCTTCCAGCCGGGGGAAGGAGAGACCCAGTACTTC. Protein product: CASSFQPGEGETQYF.

The rearrangement uses TRBV7-9 and TRBJ1-1, with TRBD1 matching 9 bases. This CDR3 is built from 14 residues. V lost 5 bases and J lost 4; bases outside the gene matches: 5. The germline gives CDR1 SEHNR, CDR2 FQNEAQ (reference sequence). CDR3 DNA: TGTGCCAGCAGCCTCTCGGACAGGGGCACTGAAGCTTTCTTT. This translates into CASSLSDRGTEAFF.

CDR3 DNA: TGCGCCAGCAGCCAAGAGGGACAGGGGGCAGATACGCAGTATTTT. It translates to CASSQEGQGADTQYF. The chain links TRBV4-1 to TRBJ2-3, with 11 bases fitting TRBD1. The CDR3 consists of 15 residues. Germline V gives CDR1 MGHRA, CDR2 YSYEKL. Germline trimming cut 0 bases from V and 4 bases from J; bases unmatched to any gene: 0.

V usage is TRBV3-1 and J usage is TRBJ1-5; D is possibly TRBD1 (5 bases). CDR1 and CDR2 from the germline V gene are LGHDT and YNNKEL (reference sequence). V lost 1 base to trimming and J lost 7 bases, with 11 bases between them. CDR3 length: 14 residues. CDR3 nucleotides: TGTGCCAGCAGCCAAGGAGGGTCAGGGCAGCCCCAGCATTTT. It is translated as CASSQGGSGQPQHF.

This clonotype has a handful of counts. The chain recombines TRBV4-3 with TRBJ2-7; 8 nucleotides line up with TRBD1. The V gene end was trimmed by 1 base and the J gene end by 4 bases; junction bases not matched to a gene: 6. Germline CDR1 reads LGHNA; CDR2 reads YSLEER. The CDR3 runs 15 residues. In DNA, the CDR3 is TGCGCCAGCAGCCAAGCTTGGCAGGGGGCTTACGAGCAGTACTTC. The encoded protein is CASSQAWQGAYEQYF.

This chain uses TRBV10-3 with TRBJ2-3; D tentatively reads TRBD1 or TRBD2 (5 bases each). The V and J ends lost 7 bases and 2 bases respectively, with 16 bases between them. There are 15 residues in the CDR3. CDR1 and CDR2 (germline): ENHRY, SYGVKD. Written as DNA, the CDR3 is TGTGCCATCAAAACCGGGACGGCAAACACAGATACGCAGTATTTT. Translation: CAIKTGTANTDTQYF.

A few counts support this clonotype. V and J are TRBV20-1 and TRBJ2-7, with 7 bases identical to TRBD1. The CDR3 is made up of 13 amino acids. Germline CDR1 and CDR2: DFQATT and SNEGSKA (reference sequence). J gave up 7 bases and V 3 bases, and 9 bases lay outside the gene matches. Here the CDR3 DNA reads TGCAGTGCTAGGAGGCAGGGGGTTGGAGAGCAGTACTTC. It codes for CSARRQGVGEQYF.

V gene TRBV20-1 combines with J gene TRBJ1-5; D remains unclear. The V end was cut by 1 base, the J end by 0 bases, with 7 bases between. Germline V gives CDR1 DFQATT, CDR2 SNEGSKA (reference sequence). The CDR3 is 14 residues long. The CDR3 loop is CSARGGNSNQPQHF. The CDR3 DNA is TGCAGTGCTAGAGGGGGAAATAGCAATCAGCCCCAGCATTTT.

The rearrangement uses TRBV2 and TRBJ2-1, with 10 bases lining up with TRBD2. The J segment lost 6 bases and the V segment lost 6 bases, leaving 8 bases of the junction unmatched. This CDR3 has 15 residues. Germline V lookup: CDR1 SNHLY, CDR2 FYNNEI. For the CDR3, the DNA is TGTGCCAGCAGGGCCCTAGCGGGAGCTCGCAATGAGCAGTTCTTC. Encoded protein: CASRALAGARNEQFF.

The table lists this clonotype with a few counts. The chain has TRBV4-2 and TRBJ2-5; D may be TRBD1 (6 bases). This CDR3 is 15 amino acids long. CDR1 and CDR2 (germline): LGHNA, YNFKEQ. Between the trimmed V and J ends, which lost 3 bases and 1 base, there was a span of 12 bases. In DNA, the CDR3 is TGTGCCAGCAGCCAGACCGGGACACCCCAAGAGACCCAGTACTTC. This gives the protein CASSQTGTPQETQYF.

The chain carries TRBV7-2 and TRBJ1-6; maybe TRBD1 (6 bases). CDR1 SGHTA and CDR2 FQGNSA come from the germline V gene. CDR3 length: 14 residues. Trimming cost V 6 bases and J 7 bases, with 13 bases left between them. The CDR3 sequence is CASSYGQRNSPLHF. In DNA form, the CDR3 reads TGTGCCAGCAGTTATGGACAGCGCAATTCACCCCTCCACTTT.

This chain uses TRBV30 with TRBJ2-4, with 8 bases aligning to TRBD2. J lost 7 bases, V lost 0 bases, and 5 bases had no gene match. Germline loops: CDR1 GTSNPN, CDR2 SVGIG (reference sequence). CDR3 size: 14 residues. The CDR3: CAWSVGTSLNIQYF. Here the CDR3 DNA reads TGTGCCTGGAGTGTAGGGACTAGTCTGAACATTCAGTACTTC.

In its sample, this clonotype was seen a few times. The V and J genes are TRBV25-1 and TRBJ2-7; D unresolved. Deletions cut 2 bases from V and 4 bases from J, with 15 bases between. This CDR3 has 15 amino acids. Germline assignment: CDR1 MGHDK and CDR2 SYGVNS. The CDR3 coding sequence is TGTGCCAGCAGTGAACCGGAGCCGAGGTCGTACGAGCAGTACTTC. Translated: CASSEPEPRSYEQYF.

The chain joins TRBV12-3 or TRBV12-4 to TRBJ2-5; D remains unclear. The CDR3 has 12 amino acids. V was trimmed by 6 bases and J by 0 bases, leaving 5 bases between them. In DNA form, the CDR3 reads TGTGCCAGCAGGACGTACCAAGAGACCCAGTACTTC. Its translation: CASRTYQETQYF.

This clonotype was observed a few times. The gene calls are TRBV5-1 and TRBJ2-3; no definite D call. The CDR3 is 13 amino acids. Germline CDR1 and CDR2: SGHRS and YFSETQ. Trimming pared 4 bases from V and 0 bases from J, leaving 6 bases between. This CDR3 reads CASSITSTDTQYF. The CDR3 bases are TGCGCCAGCAGCATAACTAGCACAGATACGCAGTATTTT.

This chain links TRBV20-1 with TRBJ2-2, with 9 bases matching TRBD2. Germline values: CDR1 DFQATT, CDR2 SNEGSKA (reference sequence). The CDR3 is 16 residues long. V was clipped by 6 bases and J by 5 bases; unmatched bases: 13. The CDR3 region has the DNA TGCAGTGCCTATCACGGGGCTAGCGGGGTTACCGGGGAGCTGTTTTTT. It specifies CSAYHGASGVTGELFF.

There are a few counts of this clonotype. This chain links TRBV6-5 with TRBJ2-7; 7 bases map to TRBD1. Looked up from germline, CDR1 is MNHEY and CDR2 is SVGAGI. Trimming removed 5 bases from V and 5 bases from J; junction bases left unmatched: 9. CDR3 length equals 14 residues. Here the CDR3 reads CASSNPGQSDEQYF. CDR3 nucleotide sequence: TGTGCCAGCAGTAACCCGGGACAGTCGGACGAGCAGTACTTC.

The V call is TRBV12-3 or TRBV12-4, the J call TRBJ2-2; the match to TRBD1 covers 9 bases. The CDR3 runs 14 residues. Trimming cost V 6 bases and J 6 bases; bases outside gene matches: 5. The DNA of the CDR3 is TGTGCCAGCAGCCTACAGGGGGCGCCCGGGGAGCTGTTTTTT. This gives the protein CASSLQGAPGELFF.